This T cell receptor (beta chain) is drawn from a study of response to subunit inactivated influenza vaccine. There are many counts of this clonotype. Antigen unknown. General study points: The authors suggested that few new T cells are recruited per seasonal influenza vaccination.

TCRdb re-called the RT-PCR reads with MiXCR, one entry per CDR3 protein. Of about 800,000 distinct CDR3 sequences listed, around 20% are singletons. The material was PBMCs from blood, obtained more than 4 days after vaccination. The clonotype comes from a man aged 45-60 years who received an inactivated influenza vaccine.

The CDR3 coding sequence is TGCAGCGTTGTACCAGTCCCCACAGATACGCAGTATTTT. As protein: CSVVPVPTDTQYF. This chain connects TRBV29-1 to TRBJ2-3; D not certain. Per the germline V gene, CDR1 is SQVTM and CDR2 is ANQGSEA. This CDR3 region has 13 residues. The V end lost 4 bases, the J end lost 2 bases, and 10 bases lay between the germline ends.